This T cell receptor beta chain appears in the sequencing data of a study of shared clonotypes between healthy human individuals. Sequenced by immunoSEQ multiplex PCR; TCRdb stores in-frame clones only, minus some. The data contain approximately 1,000,000 clones, around three quarters of them seen just once; the ten biggest clones take up around 0.47%. J lost 2 bases, V lost 7 bases, and 8 bases had no gene match. CDR1 is MNHEY and CDR2 is SMNVEV in the germline V gene (reference sequence). The CDR3 sequence is 14 residues long. V usage is TRBV27 and J usage is TRBJ2-7; 7 nucleotides line up with TRBD2. This sequence was found in a man in his late teens or twenties in good health. Some clones in this sample may be carry-over from other donors' samples. Sequenced: memory CD4+ T cells from PBMCs. Subset: CD45RA-negative fraction. The CDR3 sequence is CASTGGSSPYEQYF. The CDR3 coding sequence is TGTGCCAGCACGGGCGGGAGTTCCCCCTACGAGCAGTACTTC.